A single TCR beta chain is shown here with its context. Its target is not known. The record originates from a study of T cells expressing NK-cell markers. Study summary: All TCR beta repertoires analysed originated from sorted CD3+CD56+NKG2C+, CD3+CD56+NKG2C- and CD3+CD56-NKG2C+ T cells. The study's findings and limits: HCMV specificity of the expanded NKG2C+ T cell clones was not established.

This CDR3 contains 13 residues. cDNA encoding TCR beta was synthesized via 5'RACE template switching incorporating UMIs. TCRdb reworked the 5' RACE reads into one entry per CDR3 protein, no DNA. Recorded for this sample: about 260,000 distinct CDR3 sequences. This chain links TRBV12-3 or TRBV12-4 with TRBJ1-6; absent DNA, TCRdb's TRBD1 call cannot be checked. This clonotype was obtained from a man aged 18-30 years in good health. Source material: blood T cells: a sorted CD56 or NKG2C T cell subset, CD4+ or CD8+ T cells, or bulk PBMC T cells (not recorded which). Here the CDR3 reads CASSFSGNSPLHF.